Listed here are 13 T cell receptor beta chains from one sample, sequenced in a study of cytomegalovirus exposure and HLA in healthy donors. PCR amplification relied on 60 Vbeta primers (plus 13 Jbeta primers). Libraries were prepared by immunoSEQ multiplex PCR; TCRdb keeps only in-frame clonotypes and omits some of them. The table includes about 140,000 clones, about 75% detected once. The specimen sequenced was PBMCs. The receptors stem from a man between 18 and 35 years old in good health and CMV-seronegative.

The chain carries TRBV7-8 and TRBJ1-5; 11 bases fit TRBD1. Trimming cost V 9 bases and J 6 bases; bases outside gene matches: 7. Germline lookup yields CDR1 SGHVS and CDR2 FQNEAQ. The CDR3 length is 14 residues. In DNA, the CDR3 is TGTGCCAGTGGCGGGACAGGGGGGATTCAGCCCCAGCATTTT. It codes for CASGGTGGIQPQHF.

This rearrangement joins TRBV28 to TRBJ1-1; maybe TRBD1 (6 bases). The length of the CDR3 is 12 residues. Germline V gene data show CDR1 as MDHEN and CDR2 as SYDVKM. V was clipped by 8 bases and J by 6 bases, with 13 bases between them. This CDR3 is CASSNRVAEAFF. The CDR3 coding sequence is TGTGCCAGCTCCAACAGGGTCGCTGAAGCTTTCTTT. Drawing the rest from reference TRBV28 and TRBJ1-1, the complete variable domain is DVKVTQSSRYLVKRTGEKVFLECVQDMDHENMFWYRQDPGLGLRLIYFSYDVKMKEKGDIPEGYSVSREKKERFSLILESASTNQTSMYLCASSNRVAEAFFGQGTRLTVV.

The J gene is TRBJ1-2, the V gene TRBV27; TRBD1 matches at 9 bases. CDR3 size: 18 residues. Trimming took 3 bases from V and 8 from J; bases not matched to a gene: 19. CDR1 and CDR2 (germline): MNHEY, SMNVEV (reference sequence). The CDR3 spells CASSFYGDTQGAGIGYTF. CDR3 coding DNA: TGTGCCAGCAGTTTCTATGGCGATACACAGGGGGCAGGGATCGGCTACACCTTC.

V and J are TRBV5-1 and TRBJ2-1, with TRBD1 matching 8 bases. The CDR3 has 14 amino acids. Trimming took 3 bases from V and 2 from J; bases not matched to a gene: 1. Germline lookup yields CDR1 SGHRS and CDR2 YFSETQ. CDR3 DNA sequence: TGCGCCAGCAGCTGGGGACAGGCCTACAATGAGCAGTTCTTC. Its protein product is CASSWGQAYNEQFF.

This clone was seen once. V usage is TRBV9 and J usage is TRBJ1-2, with TRBD1 matching over 9 bases. The CDR3 loop spans 17 amino acids. V shed 4 bases and J 4 bases; nucleotides not matched to a gene: 14. Germline CDR1 and CDR2: SGDLS and YYNGEE. CDR3 loop: CASSPRTGDVVLYGYTF. The CDR3 region has the DNA TGTGCCAGCAGCCCCCGGACAGGGGACGTGGTTCTCTATGGCTACACCTTC.

V usage is TRBV7-2 and J usage is TRBJ1-4; TRBD1 matches at 7 bases. Germline values: CDR1 SGHTA, CDR2 FQGNSA. The CDR3 runs 15 residues. J was trimmed by 2 bases and V by 3 bases; bases with no gene match: 3. CDR3: CASSFTGATNEKLFF. In nucleotides, the CDR3 is TGTGCCAGCAGCTTCACAGGGGCGACTAATGAAAAACTGTTTTTT. Filled out from reference TRBV7-2 and TRBJ1-4, the complete variable domain reads GAGVSQSPSNKVTEKGKDVELRCDPISGHTALYWYRQSLGQGLEFLIYFQGNSAPDKSGLPSDRFSAERTGGSVSTLTIQRTQQEDSAVYLCASSFTGATNEKLFFGSGTQLSVL.

The V and J genes are TRBV5-1 and TRBJ2-5, with D possibly being TRBD1 (5 bases). This CDR3 is 14 amino acids long. The germline gives CDR1 SGHRS, CDR2 YFSETQ. Trimming shortened V by 1 base and J by 2 bases, and 9 bases separated the two germline ends. CDR3 region: CASSLPGLQETQYF. As DNA, the CDR3 is TGCGCCAGCAGCTTGCCAGGGTTACAAGAGACCCAGTACTTC. Using reference TRBV5-1 and TRBJ2-5 for the parts outside the CDR3, the full variable domain is KAGVTQTPRYLIKTRGQQVTLSCSPISGHRSVSWYQQTPGQGLQFLFEYFSETQRNKGNFPGRFSGRQFSNSRSEMNVSTLELGDSALYLCASSLPGLQETQYFGPGTRLLVL.

The chain recombines TRBV11-1 with TRBJ2-1, with D unresolved. This CDR3 region has 15 residues. The ends were cut back, 1 base at V and 4 bases at J, with 11 bases in the middle. The germline CDR1 and CDR2 sequences are SGHAT and FQDESV (reference sequence). The CDR3 DNA is TGTGCCAGCAGCTTAGGTCAGGCGAAATACAATGAGCAGTTCTTC. Translated: CASSLGQAKYNEQFF.

J is TRBJ1-2 and V is TRBV5-1; D is ambiguous. The CDR3 has 13 amino acids. Trimming removed 4 bases from V and 4 bases from J, with 11 bases in between. Looked up from germline, CDR1 is SGHRS and CDR2 is YFSETQ. DNA for the CDR3: TGCGCCAGCAGCCCAGACACGATCTATGGCTACACCTTC. It codes for CASSPDTIYGYTF.

The rearrangement links TRBV29-1 to TRBJ2-3; 9 bases are a match to TRBD1. Germline assignment: CDR1 SQVTM and CDR2 ANQGSEA. V was clipped by 6 bases and J by 1 base; unmatched bases: 8. This CDR3 contains 15 residues. CDR3 in DNA: TGCAGCGTGACCACAGGGGGCGGTGGCACAGATACGCAGTATTTT. Translated, it gives CSVTTGGGGTDTQYF.

Concerning this clone itself: Sequence at one end of the junction differs from germline and may be a read error. J is TRBJ1-1 and V is TRBV29-1, with 10 positions matching TRBD1. Germline V gives CDR1 SQVTM, CDR2 ANQGSEA. The CDR3 length is 13 residues. The CDR3 coding sequence is TGCAGCGCCCACCCCGGGACAGGGGTGGGAGCTTCCTTT. It is translated as CSAHPGTGVGASF. Looking up the rest from reference TRBV29-1 and TRBJ1-1 gives the full variable domain: SAVISQKPSRDICQRGTSLTIQCQVDSQVTMMFWYRQQPGQSLTLIATANQGSEATYESGFVIDKFPISRPNLTFSTLTVSNMSPEDSSIYLCSAHPGTGVGASFGQGTRLTVV.

This clone came up once. The J gene is TRBJ1-2, the V gene TRBV19; D ambiguous. The CDR3 contains 15 residues. Trimming removed 3 bases at V and 4 bases at J, with 15 bases between. Per germline, CDR1 LNHDA and CDR2 SQIVND (reference sequence). The CDR3 loop is CASSMMERLLYGYTF. DNA for the CDR3: TGTGCCAGTAGTATGATGGAGAGGTTGCTCTATGGCTACACCTTC.

The chain is built from TRBV15 and TRBJ1-4; D is unresolved. In germline, CDR1 is LNHNV, CDR2 YYDKDF (reference sequence). The ends were cut back, 0 bases at V and 0 bases at J, with 8 bases in the middle. The CDR3 has 16 residues. The DNA for the CDR3 is TGTGCCACCAGCAGAGATCAGGTAGCAACTAATGAAAAACTGTTTTTT. This codes for CATSRDQVATNEKLFF.